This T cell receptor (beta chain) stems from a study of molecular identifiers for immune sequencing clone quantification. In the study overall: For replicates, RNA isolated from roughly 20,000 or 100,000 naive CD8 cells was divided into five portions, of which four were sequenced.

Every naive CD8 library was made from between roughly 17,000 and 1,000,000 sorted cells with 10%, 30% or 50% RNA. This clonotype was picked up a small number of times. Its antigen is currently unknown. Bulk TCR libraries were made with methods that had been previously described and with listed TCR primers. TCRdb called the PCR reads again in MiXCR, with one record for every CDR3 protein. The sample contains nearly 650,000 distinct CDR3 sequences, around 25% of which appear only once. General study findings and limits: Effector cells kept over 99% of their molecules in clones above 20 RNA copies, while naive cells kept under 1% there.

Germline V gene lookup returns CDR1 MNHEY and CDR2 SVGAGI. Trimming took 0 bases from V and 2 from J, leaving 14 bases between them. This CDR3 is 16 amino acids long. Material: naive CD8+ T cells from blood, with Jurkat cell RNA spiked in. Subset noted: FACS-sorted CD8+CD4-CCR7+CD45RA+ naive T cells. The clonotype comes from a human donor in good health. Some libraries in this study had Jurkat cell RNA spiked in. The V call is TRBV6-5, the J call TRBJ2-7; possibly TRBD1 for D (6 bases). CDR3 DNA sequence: TGTGCCAGCAGTTACTCGGGGACACTAAACCCCTACGAGCAGTACTTC. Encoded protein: CASSYSGTLNPYEQYF.